This T cell receptor beta chain was found in a study of blood T cell repertoires in COVID-19. Study-wide context: Acute and convalescent COVID-19 specimens originated in the United States, Italy and Spain. T cells, B-cell-depleted T cells, or PBMCs provided the cDNA or gDNA that served as material.

Authors' analysis steps: Estimation of nucleated cell counts was performed using reference gene primer amplification. This table comes from immunoSEQ multiplex PCR, and its TCRdb copy is limited to in-frame clones, with some not included. The V and J calls and clone size are taken from that table; D and trimming were inferred from the DNA. Among 55,000 to 65,000 clones, 80% to 90% were seen once, and the ten largest hold 4.5% to 7%. J lost 0 bases, V lost 3 bases, and 1 base had no gene match. Germline CDR1 is SNHLY and CDR2 is FYNNEI. The CDR3 runs 15 residues. The sequence was obtained from a woman aged 60-75 years with acute or convalescent COVID-19. This sequence joins TRBV2 and TRBJ2-2, with 7 bases lining up with TRBD2. Sequencing used peripheral blood. CDR3 nucleotides: TGTGCCAGCAGTGATCTAGCGGCGAACACCGGGGAGCTGTTTTTT. It translates to CASSDLAANTGELFF.